This is a list of T cell receptor beta chains from one sample in a study of shared clonotypes between healthy human individuals. Some clones are missing from TCRdb's copy, which holds only in-frame ones; the method was immunoSEQ multiplex PCR. The table has about 500,000 clones, 77% seen once. Sequenced material: PBMCs. The receptors shown here come from a woman aged 40 to 50 in good health. Some clones in this sample may be carry-over from other donors' samples. Each CDR3 is given with its conserved first and last residue. The order of the fields is clone size, D gene, J gene, V gene, CDR3 protein, CDR3 DNA. D genes are given only for firm matches. Some rows mark clone size as missing; the rest say once, few, many or name a class of expanded clone.

many TRBD2 TRBJ2-3 TRBV6-1 CASSPGLATDTQYF TGTGCCAGCAGTCCAGGACTAGCCACAGATACGCAGTATTTT
. . TRBJ1-2 TRBV5-4 CASKQESRGYGYTF TGTGCCAGCAAACAGGAGTCTCGGGGCTATGGCTACACCTTC
few . TRBJ1-1 TRBV29-1 CSVRLGGALEAFF TGCAGCGTAAGACTCGGGGGCGCGCTTGAAGCTTTCTTT
. TRBD1 TRBJ2-5 TRBV7-2 CASSLDKGARKTQYF TGTGCCAGCAGCTTAGACAAGGGGGCGAGGAAGACCCAGTACTTC
. TRBD1 TRBJ2-5 TRBV11-2 CASSPDDTGEETQYF TGTGCCAGCAGCCCCGATGATACAGGGGAAGAGACCCAGTACTTC
. TRBD1 TRBJ1-6 TRBV4-1 CATQGGAGSPLHF TGCGCCACCCAGGGGGGTGCGGGTTCACCCCTCCACTTT
. . TRBJ1-1 TRBV29-1 CSVDEGSGTEAFF TGCAGCGTTGATGAGGGTTCGGGGACTGAAGCTTTCTTT
. TRBD1 TRBJ2-7 TRBV5-6 CASSLSGGRGLEVQYF TGTGCCAGCAGCTTGTCAGGGGGTCGGGGCCTAGAAGTGCAGTACTTC
. . TRBJ2-2 TRBV18 CASSLAGTYTGELFF TGTGCCAGCTCGCTCGCCGGGACATACACCGGGGAGCTGTTTTTT
. . TRBJ2-2 TRBV2 CASSEAGELFF TGTGCCAGCAGTGAAGCCGGGGAGCTGTTTTTT
once . TRBJ2-2 TRBV28 CASSLRRFNTGELFF TGTGCCAGCAGCCTCCGCCGGTTTAACACCGGGGAGCTGTTTTTT
. TRBD2 TRBJ2-5 TRBV4-1 CASSRSPGLAANLRETQYF TGCGCCAGCAGCCGCTCACCGGGACTAGCGGCTAATCTTCGGGAGACCCAGTACTTC
once . TRBJ2-1 TRBV11-3 CASTIRTAVNEQFF TGTGCCAGCACCATTAGGACAGCCGTGAATGAGCAGTTCTTC
. . TRBJ2-7 TRBV5-1 CASSPGRTGSEQYF TGCGCCAGCAGTCCAGGCCGTACGGGGAGCGAGCAGTACTTC
. TRBD1 TRBJ1-2 TRBV19 CASSRGQIYGYTF TGTGCCAGTAGTCGGGGACAGATCTATGGCTACACCTTC
. . TRBJ1-2 TRBV28 CASRAMGGGYGYTF TGTGCCAGCAGAGCCATGGGGGGTGGCTATGGCTACACCTTC
. . TRBJ2-7 TRBV19 CASSTAYEQYF TGTGCCAGTAGTACTGCGTACGAGCAGTACTTC
. . TRBJ1-4 TRBV11-2 CASSLDSQNEKLFF TGTGCCAGCAGCCTGGACAGTCAAAATGAAAAACTGTTTTTT
. . TRBJ2-3 TRBV5-6 CASNLQGGGTDTQYF TGTGCCAGCAACCTCCAGGGAGGTGGCACAGATACGCAGTATTTT
many TRBD2 TRBJ2-7 TRBV5-1 CASSLDGRAGGEQYF TGCGCCAGCAGCTTGGACGGACGCGCGGGGGGCGAGCAGTACTTC
. . TRBJ2-2 TRBV2 CASSATRGTGELFF TGTGCCAGCAGCGCGACTAGGGGCACCGGGGAGCTGTTTTTT
. TRBD1 TRBJ1-2 TRBV5-4 CASNEGQANYGYTF TGTGCCAGCAACGAGGGACAGGCGAACTATGGCTACACCTTC
. . TRBJ2-3 TRBV5-1 CASSLGGGLLTDTQYF TGCGCCAGCAGCTTGGGCGGCGGACTACTCACAGATACGCAGTATTTT
. . TRBJ2-1 TRBV9 CASSPSGSSYNEQFF TGTGCCAGCAGCCCCTCTGGGAGCTCCTACAATGAGCAGTTCTTC
many . TRBJ2-7 TRBV28 CASSPTGWDGYYEQYF TGTGCCAGCAGCCCCACGGGGTGGGACGGGTACTACGAGCAGTACTTC
. TRBD1 TRBJ2-7 TRBV6-1 CASSEPHRGNREQYF TGTGCCAGCAGTGAACCTCACAGGGGTAATCGCGAGCAGTACTTC
. TRBD2 TRBJ2-1 TRBV7-2 CASSLVRLAYEQFF TGTGCCAGCAGCTTAGTTCGACTAGCGTATGAGCAGTTCTTC
. . TRBJ2-2 TRBV2 CARGGLTSDDTGELFF TGTGCCAGGGGGGGTCTCACCTCCGACGACACCGGGGAGCTGTTTTTT
. TRBD1 TRBJ2-1 TRBV7-6 CASSHPGQGYNEQFF TGTGCCAGCAGTCACCCGGGACAGGGGTACAATGAGCAGTTCTTC
. . TRBJ1-3 TRBV4-2 CASSQVGRGTSGNTIYF TGTGCCAGCAGCCAAGTAGGGAGAGGGACCTCTGGAAACACCATATATTTT
. . TRBJ2-5 TRBV7-1 CASSLLGVAYQETQYF TGTGCCAGCAGCTTATTAGGGGTAGCGTACCAAGAGACCCAGTACTTC
. TRBD2 TRBJ2-3 TRBV7-6 CAGSLDTSGSGLTQYF TGTGCCGGCAGCTTAGATACTAGCGGGAGCGGACTTACGCAGTACTTT